This T cell receptor (beta chain) derives from a study of yellow fever vaccine responses in identical twins. Notes on this clonotype: Antigen: not known.

Broader study findings: Among the twins, the vaccine T cell response reportedly seemed partly convergent and partly personalized.

In TCRdb, the RT-PCR reads were re-called with MiXCR into one record per CDR3 protein. The repertoire consists of over 1,000 distinct CDR3 sequences, with over 75% occurring once and the leading ten covering around a quarter. V was cut by 0 bases and J by 4 bases, with 14 bases left in between. This CDR3 region has 16 residues. Per the germline V gene, CDR1 is SGHRS and CDR2 is YFSETQ. This TCR derives from a female donor who received the yellow fever vaccine. Sequenced here: T cells from blood (PBMCs), unsorted or a sorted subset (not recorded which), sampled before or after yellow fever vaccination (not recorded which). The chain couples TRBV5-1 to TRBJ2-1; D unclear. In nucleotides, the CDR3 is TGCGCCAGCAGCTTGGATGCTGCGGCCACGTACAATGAGCAGTTCTTC. Protein product: CASSLDAAATYNEQFF.